The clone carrying this T cell receptor (beta chain) appeared once. The antigen is undetermined. The junction shows a germline mismatch at one end, possibly a read error. Other nucleotide sequences in the sample specify the same CDR3. This sample was taken from a study of multiple sclerosis patients with progressive multifocal leukoencephalopathy. Study information: Controls were natalizumab-treated multiple sclerosis patients who did not develop PML, sampled longitudinally. The study's findings and limits: PML-onset expanded TRB clones were detectable before and during natalizumab therapy.

Documented time point: before natalizumab initiation. Before the first natalizumab infusion, T0 blood samples were taken. This table comes from immunoSEQ multiplex PCR, and its TCRdb copy is limited to in-frame clones, with some not included. Altogether fewer than 40,000 clones are present, over 75% being singletons, with the ten largest covering nearly 1.5%. The CDR3 loop spans 13 amino acids. The germline gives CDR1 SGHVS, CDR2 FQNEAQ. Material for sequencing was PBMCs. The source of this sequence is a human donor with multiple sclerosis. The rearrangement links TRBV7-8 to TRBJ1-2, with D unclear. The CDR3 reads CASSLPQAYGYTF. The CDR3 DNA sequence: TGCGCCAGCAGCTTACCCCAGGCCTATGGCTACACCTTC.